This T cell receptor beta chain was sequenced in a study of T cells in localized non-small cell lung cancer (dated by TCRdb to 2020 to 2022). In the study overall: The study examined T cell repertoires in approximately 240 patients with early-stage NSCLC and compared tumors with uninvolved tumor-adjacent lungs. The cohort was made up of around 240 treatment-naive NSCLC patients whose localized lung tumors had been resected. The mean age of the NSCLC patients was around 65 years, with about 120 men and 95 to 110 women.

V is clipped by 7 bases and J by 0 bases, and the sequence between their germline boundaries is 12 bases long. The germline V gene specifies ENHRY as CDR1 and SYGVKD as CDR2. The CDR3 holds 14 amino acids from the cysteine to the phenylalanine. Only the CDR3 DNA is retained, 42 bases long and in frame from the first base. As to this clone: Its target antigen remains unknown. No much larger clonotype is one base removed from it; base qualities were not supplied.

At diagnosis, tumor, uninvolved tumor-adjacent lung and peripheral blood were collected and then preserved as a mix of FFPE and fresh-frozen material. For TCR repertoire profiling, blood samples were analyzed as peripheral blood mononuclear cells. TCR beta CDR3 regions were sequenced from DNA using the immunoSEQ Assay. The study's processing was this. To compute T cell density, TCR beta template counts were normalized to usable DNA, which was estimated by amplifying housekeeping genes. The preseqR package was used to estimate richness by extrapolating to 400,000 templates for PBMC samples and to 120,000 templates for tissue samples. Clonality was taken to be one minus Pielou's evenness. To identify tissue-enriched TCRs, differential abundance testing was run on productive amino-acid clonotypes with a minimum total count of 5 and an alpha of 0.1. The Jaccard Index and the Morisita Overlap Index were used to quantify repertoire overlap between compartments. GLIPH grouped TCR beta CDR3s together with public tetramer-defined viral CDR3s, and a viral motif had to include at least three viral sequences and show V-gene enrichment. Imported from immuneACCESS, the table was reduced by TCRdb to in-frame sequences with V and J called. These copies leave out some clones; in studies compared against another copy, an unresolved V gene accounts for under half, and the cause of the remainder is not known. V and J calls and clone size are given by that table; D and trimming were obtained from the DNA. For this sample there are 72,000 or so clones; approximately 84% appear just once. The ten biggest clones cover about 13% of the sample.

The investigation overall reported the following: Longer overall survival was associated with higher blood T cell density, whereas shorter survival was associated with higher adjacent-lung clonality. Multi-region tumor sequencing was not performed, so intratumor heterogeneity could not be excluded. Uninvolved tumor-adjacent lung showed the highest T cell clonality, higher than tumor, which suggests more focused antigenic responses in the uninvolved tumor-adjacent lung. Of the top 100 tumor clones, a median of approximately 60 were detected in paired uninvolved adjacent lung; roughly 29 were also among that lung's top 100. Since the design was exploratory, TCR variables were selected using unadjusted p-values with no false-discovery rate correction.

The material sequenced was peripheral blood, taken before any cancer treatment. The source is a female donor of 60 years or more with stage I lung adenocarcinoma. Recombination connected TRBV10-3 to TRBJ1-2; TRBD1 is perhaps the D gene, given 5 matching bases. The sequenced DNA is TGTGCCATCACGGCAGGGAATCCTAACTATGGCTACACCTTC. The encoded protein is CAITAGNPNYGYTF.